What follows are 3 T cell receptor beta chains derived from one specimen sequenced in a study of T-cell reconstitution after alpha-beta-depleted transplantation in children. Unique molecular identifiers featured in how the TCRbeta library was prepared. Via MiXCR, TCRdb re-called the PCR reads, giving one row per CDR3 protein. The sample lists 670,000 or so distinct CDR3 sequences, 13% occurring once. The source was PBMCs, collected before TCRalphabeta/CD19-depleted stem cell transplant. The receptor source for this set is a girl aged 2-10 years with congenital amegakaryocytic thrombocytopenia, due to receive a stem cell transplant.

The sample holds one count of this clonotype. With a much larger clone just one base away, this may be a read error. The chain recombines TRBV3-1 with TRBJ2-3, with 7 bases aligning to TRBD2. CDR1 and CDR2 (germline): LGHDT, YNNKEL (reference sequence). This CDR3 has 18 residues. The CDR3 is CACSLRAGDIRAPDTQYF. DNA of the CDR3: TGTGCCTGCAGCCTTCGCGCGGGAGATATACGGGCACCAGATACGCAGTATTTT.

This clonotype turned up a few times. This rearrangement joins TRBV4-2 to TRBJ2-1; 14 nucleotides agree with TRBD2. The CDR3 length is 22 residues. Trimming took 2 bases from V and 0 from J; bases not matched to a gene: 15. Germline loops: CDR1 LGHNA, CDR2 YNFKEQ. The CDR3 nucleotides read TGTGCCAGCAGCCAACTCTTAAGCGGACTAGCGGGAGGTTCAAGCTCCTACAATGAGCAGTTCTTC. Translation gives CASSQLLSGLAGGSSSYNEQFF.

This clonotype was picked up one time. V gene TRBV20-1 combines with J gene TRBJ1-6; perhaps TRBD1 as D (5 bases). The germline CDR1 and CDR2 sequences are DFQATT and SNEGSKA (reference sequence). The CDR3 is 14 amino acids. Trimming cost V 0 bases and J 8 bases, with 11 bases left between them. CDR3 DNA sequence: TGCAGTGCTAGAGAGGCAGGGAGGGATTCACCCCTCCACTTT. Its protein product is CSAREAGRDSPLHF.